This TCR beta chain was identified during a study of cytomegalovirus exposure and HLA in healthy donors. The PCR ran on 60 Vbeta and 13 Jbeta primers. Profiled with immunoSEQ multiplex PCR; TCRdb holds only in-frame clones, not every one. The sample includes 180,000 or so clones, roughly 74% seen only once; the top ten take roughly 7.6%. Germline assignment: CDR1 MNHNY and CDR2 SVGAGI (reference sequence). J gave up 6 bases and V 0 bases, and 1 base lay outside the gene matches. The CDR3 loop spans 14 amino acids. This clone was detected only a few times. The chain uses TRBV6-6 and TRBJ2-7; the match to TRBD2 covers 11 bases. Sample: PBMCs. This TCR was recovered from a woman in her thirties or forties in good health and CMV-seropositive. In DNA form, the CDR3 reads TGTGCCAGCAGTTACTCTAGCGGGAGGGCCGAGCAGTACTTC. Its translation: CASSYSSGRAEQYF.